This is a list of T cell receptor beta chains from one sample in a study of a mutant IDH1 vaccine in newly diagnosed glioma. Using immunoSEQ multiplex PCR, the repertoire was profiled, and TCRdb retains in-frame clones only, with some absent. The table has 60,000 to 75,000 clones, around 79% seen once; the top ten hold 7.5% to 9%. The starting material was PBMCs, obtained from a glioma patient treated with radiotherapy, temozolomide or both. Receptor source: a man between 45 and 60 years old with glioma. The CDR3 runs from the conserved cysteine through the conserved F or W. A D gene is named only where the DNA matches it firmly. The listing skips clone size in some rows; elsewhere it reads once, few, many or a size class.

j_call d_call v_call clone_size cdr3_nt cdr3_aa
TRBJ1-1 TRBD1 TRBV6-6 few TGTGCCAGCAGTTACTCTGACAGGGACACTGAAGCTTTCTTT CASSYSDRDTEAFF
TRBJ2-7 . TRBV19 few TGTGCCAGTGCTGACTCCCAAACCTACGAGCAGTACTTC CASADSQTYEQYF
TRBJ2-1 TRBD1 TRBV14 . TGTGCCAGCAGCCAAGGGACAGGGGCTTTCAATGAGCAGTTCTTC CASSQGTGAFNEQFF
TRBJ1-4 . TRBV5-6 . TGTGCCAGCAGCCCATGGACCGGAGGGGAAAAACTGTTTTTT CASSPWTGGEKLFF
TRBJ2-1 . TRBV9 . TGTGCCAGCAGCCCGCGCGGGGCGAACTACAATGAGCAGTTCTTC CASSPRGANYNEQFF
TRBJ2-7 . TRBV30 . TGTGCCTGGAGTGTTGGGCGGCGGGGCGAGCAGTACTTC CAWSVGRRGEQYF
TRBJ1-6 . TRBV25-1 . TGTGCCAGCAGTGACAGGGTTGGGAATTCACCCCTCCACTTT CASSDRVGNSPLHF
TRBJ2-2 TRBD2 TRBV29-1 . TGCAGCGTGGCCCCTAGCGGGGGGAACACCGGGGAGCTGTTTTTT CSVAPSGGNTGELFF
TRBJ1-4 . TRBV19 once TGTGCCAGTAGTTCCGGGACACTCGATGAAAAACTGTTTTTT CASSSGTLDEKLFF
TRBJ2-3 . TRBV30 . TGTGCCTGGAGTGGGGGGGATACGCAGTATTTT CAWSGGDTQYF
TRBJ2-1 TRBD2 TRBV29-1 . TGCAGCGTTGAGACGGGTCGGGGGGGCCAAGGTAATGAGCAGTTCTTC CSVETGRGGQGNEQFF
TRBJ2-1 TRBD2 TRBV4-2 once TGTGCCAGCAGCCAAGATGGCGGACTAGCGGGAGCCCCCAATGAGCAGTTCTTC CASSQDGGLAGAPNEQFF
TRBJ1-2 TRBD1 TRBV2 . TGTGCCAGCAGTCTTGACAGGGAGGGCTATGGCTACACCTTC CASSLDREGYGYTF
TRBJ1-1 TRBD1 TRBV7-3 . TGTGCCAGCAGCGTGACAGGGCCCCCTACTGAAGCTTTCTTT CASSVTGPPTEAFF
TRBJ2-1 TRBD2 TRBV6-5 . TGTGCCAGCAGTTACAGTAGCGGGGGGGCGGTTGAGCAGTTCTTC CASSYSSGGAVEQFF
TRBJ2-1 TRBD2 TRBV9 . TGTGCCAGCAGCGCCAGCGGGGGGGCCCTGCACAATGAGCAGTTCTTC CASSASGGALHNEQFF
TRBJ1-5 . TRBV18 . TGTGCCAGCTCACCAATGAGTAGCAATCAGCCCCAGCATTTT CASSPMSSNQPQHF
TRBJ2-3 . TRBV5-4 . TGTGCCAGCAGCTTGGTGGGTTTGGGCACAGATACGCAGTATTTT CASSLVGLGTDTQYF
TRBJ2-1 . TRBV4-1 few TGCGCCAGCAGCCAAGATGATCGGGGGCTGGAGCAGTTCTTC CASSQDDRGLEQFF
TRBJ1-5 . TRBV4-1 . TGCGCCAGCAGCCAAGATCGGGGGAGCAATCAGCCCCAGCATTTT CASSQDRGSNQPQHF
TRBJ2-7 . TRBV5-1 . TGCGCCAGCACGAAGCCCGAAGTATCCTACGAGCAGTACTTC CASTKPEVSYEQYF
TRBJ1-5 TRBD1 TRBV19 . TGTGCCAGTAGAGGAGGAGACAGGGGCGGTAATCAGCCCCAGCATTTT CASRGGDRGGNQPQHF
TRBJ1-1 . TRBV19 . TGTGCCAGTAGTTTCGGGCCGAACACTGAAGCTTTCTTT CASSFGPNTEAFF
TRBJ2-3 . TRBV19 once TGTGCCAGTAGGAAGTCGGGCGGAGTGGATACGCAGTATTTT CASRKSGGVDTQYF
TRBJ1-5 TRBD1 TRBV30 once TGTGCCTGGAGTTCTGGGACAGCCGACAATCAGCCCCAGCATTTT CAWSSGTADNQPQHF
TRBJ1-2 . TRBV6-4 . TGTGCCAGCAGTGACTCTTTGGATGGCGGCTACACCTTC CASSDSLDGGYTF
TRBJ1-2 TRBD1 TRBV10-3 . TGTGCCATCAGTGTGGGCAGGGGGCAATATGGCTACACCTTC CAISVGRGQYGYTF
TRBJ2-3 . TRBV19 . TGTGCCAGTAGTAGGACAGCGATTAGCACAGATACGCAGTATTTT CASSRTAISTDTQYF
TRBJ1-5 . TRBV7-9 . TGTGCCAGCAGCCCGGGCCTTTCTCAACCCCAGCATTTT CASSPGLSQPQHF
TRBJ2-7 . TRBV6-6 . TGTGCCAGCAGCGACGGGACTGGGAGTTCCTACGAGCAGTACTTC CASSDGTGSSYEQYF
TRBJ2-7 . TRBV4-2 . TGTGCCAGCAGCCAGGGAACGGATAGCTCCTACGAGCAGTACTTC CASSQGTDSSYEQYF
TRBJ1-5 TRBD1 TRBV25-1 . TGTGCCAGCAGTGATCGACAGGGGAAACAGCCCCAGCATTTT CASSDRQGKQPQHF
TRBJ1-3 . TRBV6-1 . TGTGCCAGCAGTGAACTTGGGGCGACTGGAAACACCATATATTTT CASSELGATGNTIYF
TRBJ2-6 . TRBV5-4 few TGTGCCAGCAGCTTGGCAGGGTTTGCGGACAACGTCCTGACTTTC CASSLAGFADNVLTF
TRBJ2-1 TRBD2 TRBV9 few TGTGCCAGCAGCGTAGTGGGGCGGGGGGGCCTCCATGAGCAGTTCTTC CASSVVGRGGLHEQFF
TRBJ1-1 TRBD1 TRBV5-4 . TGTGCCAGCAGCTTGGCAGGGGGTAACACTGAAGCTTTCTTT CASSLAGGNTEAFF
TRBJ1-5 TRBD1 TRBV2 . TGTGCCAGCAGTGAAGGGGACAGGGCTTATCAGCCCCAGCATTTT CASSEGDRAYQPQHF
TRBJ1-3 . TRBV5-6 . TGTGCCAGCAGCCCGGACAGATCTGGAAACACCATATATTTT CASSPDRSGNTIYF
TRBJ1-1 . TRBV20-1 . TGCAGTGCTAGCCCGGACACTGAAGCTTTCTTT CSASPDTEAFF
TRBJ2-2 TRBD1 TRBV28 few TGTGCCAGCAGTTTGAGACAGGGTTACACCGGGGAGCTGTTTTTT CASSLRQGYTGELFF
TRBJ2-7 . TRBV11-1 . TGTGCCAGCAGCTTGAACAGTCGATACGAGCAGTACTTC CASSLNSRYEQYF